These 31 T cell receptor beta chains were sequenced from one sample in a study of CD8+ T cells in alopecia areata. Extraction of RNA preceded its reverse transcription into cDNA, which served as the sequencing template. The table came from immunoSEQ multiplex PCR; TCRdb's copy has only in-frame clones and leaves some out. This sample has over 90,000 clones; roughly 53% occur once, and the top ten carry about 9%. Specimen: CD4+ T cells sorted from blood. Receptors originate from a human donor in good health.

This chain links TRBV6-6 with TRBJ2-6, with D unresolved. Between the trimmed V and J ends, which lost 6 bases and 0 bases, there was a span of 6 bases. Per the germline V gene, CDR1 is MNHNY and CDR2 is SVGAGI (reference sequence). The CDR3 runs 14 residues. Written as DNA, the CDR3 is TGTGCCAGCAGGATGAGCTCTGGGGCCAACGTCCTGACTTTC. Translating it yields CASRMSSGANVLTF.

The chain combines TRBV28 with TRBJ2-7; D might be TRBD1 or TRBD2, each matching 5 bases. V shed 5 bases and J shed 0 bases, with 11 bases lying between them. CDR1 is MDHEN, CDR2 SYDVKM, per germline. The CDR3 covers 14 residues. The CDR3 reads CASSNAGSSYEQYF. Written as DNA, the CDR3 is TGTGCCAGCAGTAATGCAGGGAGCTCCTACGAGCAGTACTTC.

In DNA, the CDR3 is TGTGCCAGCAGCTTAGACAGTGGGGGTCAGCCCCAGCATTTT. It specifies CASSLDSGGQPQHF. V is TRBV7-2 and J is TRBJ1-5, with D possibly TRBD1 on 5 matching bases. In germline, CDR1 is SGHTA, CDR2 FQGNSA. The germline V and J ends were trimmed by 1 base and 6 bases, with 10 bases remaining between them. This CDR3 spans 14 amino acids.

The table lists this clone with a few counts. This chain joins TRBV4-3 and TRBJ1-6, with a tentative D call TRBD1 (6 bases). V lost 3 bases and J 0 bases, leaving 15 bases between the germline ends. This CDR3 has 18 residues. From germline, CDR1 is LGHNA and CDR2 YSLEER. DNA for the CDR3: TGCGCCAGCAGCCACGCCACACAGGGTGGCTCCTATAATTCACCCCTCCACTTT. Translating it yields CASSHATQGGSYNSPLHF.

CDR3 DNA: TGTGCCAGCAGCGTAGCGGCGGGGGGCACAGATACGCAGTATTTT. Translating gives CASSVAAGGTDTQYF. This chain joins TRBV9 and TRBJ2-3; 7 positions match TRBD2. The CDR3 is 15 amino acids. CDR1 is SGDLS and CDR2 is YYNGEE in the germline V gene. V dropped 0 bases and J dropped 1; count of bases not matched to a gene: 2.

The chain has TRBV29-1 and TRBJ1-2; 8 bases map to TRBD1. With V trimmed by 7 bases and J by 4 bases, 5 bases remained unmatched. The CDR3 is 12 residues long. Germline V gene lookup returns CDR1 SQVTM and CDR2 ANQGSEA. CDR3 sequence (DNA): TGCAGCGCCGGACAGGGCTCCTATGGCTACACCTTC. Translating gives CSAGQGSYGYTF. Full variable domain (outside the CDR3, taken from reference TRBV29-1 and TRBJ1-2): SAVISQKPSRDICQRGTSLTIQCQVDSQVTMMFWYRQQPGQSLTLIATANQGSEATYESGFVIDKFPISRPNLTFSTLTVSNMSPEDSSIYLCSAGQGSYGYTFGSGTRLTVV.

The chain is built from TRBV30 and TRBJ2-5; weak D call: TRBD2 (5 bases). This CDR3 has 13 amino acids. The germline gives CDR1 GTSNPN, CDR2 SVGIG (reference sequence). Trimming took off 5 bases at V and 2 bases at J, with 12 bases between the two ends. The CDR3 protein is CAWRGVRQETQYF. CDR3 nucleotides: TGTGCCTGGCGGGGTGTGCGTCAAGAGACCCAGTACTTC.

This clone has only a few counts. The chain recombines TRBV29-1 with TRBJ1-3, with D possibly being TRBD1 (6 bases). In germline, CDR1 is SQVTM, CDR2 ANQGSEA. V was shortened by 5 bases and J by 4 bases, with 18 bases between the two germline ends. The CDR3 is made up of 15 amino acids. CDR3 in amino acids: CSVTGFSGAGNTIYF. The CDR3 DNA sequence: TGCAGCGTTACGGGCTTTTCAGGGGCCGGAAACACCATATATTTT.

The J gene is TRBJ1-2, the V gene TRBV10-3, with 7 bases matching TRBD1. Germline-derived CDR1 and CDR2 are ENHRY and SYGVKD. Trimming took 11 bases from V and 4 from J; bases not matched to a gene: 7. CDR3 length equals 12 residues. Written as DNA, the CDR3 is TGTGCCGGGTGGGGACAGTTCTATGGCTACACCTTC. It encodes CAGWGQFYGYTF.

This clone was picked up one time. CDR3 amino acids: CASSQDSQGNYGYTF. In nucleotides, the CDR3 is TGTGCCAGCAGCCAAGATTCTCAGGGAAACTATGGCTACACCTTC. The genes are TRBV4-2 and TRBJ1-2, with D tentatively TRBD1 (5 bases). The CDR3 has 15 residues. Looked up from germline, CDR1 is LGHNA and CDR2 is YNFKEQ. V gave up 0 bases and J gave up 2 bases, with 10 bases separating them.

V gene TRBV7-2 combines with J gene TRBJ2-5, with a weak D call TRBD2 (7 bases). In germline, CDR1 is SGHTA, CDR2 FQGNSA. V was cut by 5 bases and J by 5 bases, with 18 bases left in between. The CDR3 totals 15 residues. The CDR3 nucleotides are TGTGCCAGCAGCCTCCGACGGGGGGCCGGGGAGACCCAGTACTTC. Residues: CASSLRRGAGETQYF.

There are a few counts of this clone. The J gene is TRBJ2-2, the V gene TRBV29-1, with TRBD1 matching 11 bases. J gave up 6 bases and V 4 bases, and 13 bases lay outside the gene matches. The length of the CDR3 is 17 residues. CDR1 is SQVTM and CDR2 is ANQGSEA in the germline V gene. The CDR3 loop reads CSVATISGTGGAGELFF. The CDR3 region has the DNA TGCAGCGTTGCGACTATATCCGGGACAGGGGGTGCCGGGGAGCTGTTTTTT.

V gene TRBV4-1 combines with J gene TRBJ2-5, with 7 bases aligning to TRBD1. V dropped 3 bases and J dropped 1; count of bases not matched to a gene: 8. There are 16 residues in the CDR3. In germline, CDR1 is MGHRA, CDR2 YSYEKL. The CDR3 is CASSHQLGGLQETQYF. The CDR3 coding sequence is TGCGCCAGCAGCCACCAACTAGGGGGCCTCCAAGAGACCCAGTACTTC.

This CDR3 is CASSLLRTGGYEQYF. The CDR3, as DNA: TGTGCCAGCAGTCTACTCCGGACAGGGGGTTACGAGCAGTACTTC. The chain couples TRBV27 to TRBJ2-7, with 10 bases that match TRBD1. This CDR3 has 15 residues. Germline-derived CDR1 and CDR2 are MNHEY and SMNVEV (reference sequence). V lost 5 bases to trimming and J lost 4 bases; unmatched junction nucleotides: 8.

At least ten counts were recorded for this clone. The chain joins TRBV2 to TRBJ2-7, with D tentatively TRBD2 (7 bases). Trimming took off 3 bases at V and 6 bases at J, with 15 bases between the two ends. Per the germline V gene, CDR1 is SNHLY and CDR2 is FYNNEI. The CDR3 spans 14 residues. As DNA, the CDR3 is TGTGCCAGCAGTGATGGAGGGGGGGGCGCCGAGCAGTACTTC. It specifies CASSDGGGGAEQYF. Complete variable domain (other parts from reference TRBV2 and TRBJ2-7): EPEVTQTPSHQVTQMGQEVILRCVPISNHLYFYWYRQILGQKVEFLVSFYNNEISEKSEIFDDQFSVERPDGSNFTLKIRSTKLEDSAMYFCASSDGGGGAEQYFGPGTRLTVT.

The V and J genes are TRBV27 and TRBJ2-3, with 14 bases that match TRBD2. The V gene's germline CDR1 is MNHEY and CDR2 SMNVEV (reference sequence). The CDR3 runs 19 residues. Unmatched junction bases numbered 8, after V lost 3 bases and J lost 0 bases. DNA of the CDR3: TGTGCCAGCAGTTTCCTGAGACTAGCGGGGGGGATAAGCACAGATACGCAGTATTTT. This sequence encodes CASSFLRLAGGISTDTQYF.

This sequence joins TRBV4-2 and TRBJ2-5; D uncertain. The CDR3 has 14 amino acids. Trimming cost V 0 bases and J 0 bases, with 5 bases left between them. Looked up from germline, CDR1 is LGHNA and CDR2 is YNFKEQ. CDR3 nucleotides: TGTGCCAGCAGCCAAGAACGGTACCAAGAGACCCAGTACTTC. This codes for CASSQERYQETQYF.

This chain connects TRBV25-1 to TRBJ2-7; D possibly uses TRBD1 or TRBD2 (6 bases each). This CDR3 has 14 residues. V gave up 6 bases and J gave up 1 base, with 13 bases separating them. Per germline, CDR1 MGHDK and CDR2 SYGVNS. The CDR3 spells CASRRGAGSYEQYF. For the CDR3, the DNA is TGTGCCAGCAGAAGGGGGGCCGGGTCCTACGAGCAGTACTTC.

The V and J genes are TRBV29-1 and TRBJ1-3, with 9 bases matching TRBD1. With V trimmed by 7 bases and J by 4 bases, 5 bases remained unmatched. The germline gives CDR1 SQVTM, CDR2 ANQGSEA. CDR3 length: 13 amino acids. CDR3 in DNA: TGCAGCGCTGGACAGGGGACCGGAAACACCATATATTTT. This translates into CSAGQGTGNTIYF. The variable domain in full, with the rest retrieved from reference TRBV29-1 and TRBJ1-3, is SAVISQKPSRDICQRGTSLTIQCQVDSQVTMMFWYRQQPGQSLTLIATANQGSEATYESGFVIDKFPISRPNLTFSTLTVSNMSPEDSSIYLCSAGQGTGNTIYFGEGSWLTVV.

V usage is TRBV6-5 and J usage is TRBJ1-2; 7 bases fit TRBD1. The V segment lost 0 bases and the J segment 8 bases; nucleotides outside the gene matches: 9. Germline assignment: CDR1 MNHEY and CDR2 SVGAGI. This CDR3 is 15 amino acids long. CDR3 residues: CASSYSTDRVDGYTF. DNA of the CDR3: TGTGCCAGCAGTTACTCGACAGACAGGGTGGACGGCTACACCTTC.

The gene calls are TRBV11-1 and TRBJ2-3; no definite D call. Between the trimmed V and J ends, which lost 1 base and 1 base, there was a span of 0 bases. Looked up from germline, CDR1 is SGHAT and CDR2 is FQDESV (reference sequence). The CDR3 runs to 12 residues. Here the CDR3 reads CASSLGTDTQYF. CDR3 DNA: TGTGCCAGCAGCTTAGGCACAGATACGCAGTATTTT.

The chain links TRBV4-1 to TRBJ2-7; 12 bases map to TRBD2. CDR1 is MGHRA, CDR2 YSYEKL, per germline. The V and J ends lost 0 bases and 2 bases, in that order; junction bases with no gene match: 8. The CDR3 sequence is 18 residues long. The CDR3 nucleotides read TGCGCCAGCAGCCAAGATTCGCGGAGGACTAGCGGGACCTACGAGCAGTACTTC. The encoded protein is CASSQDSRRTSGTYEQYF.

The chain employs TRBV28 and TRBJ2-7; a possible D gene is TRBD2 (6 bases). Trimming removed 4 bases at V and 4 bases at J, with 14 bases between. This CDR3 comprises 14 residues. The germline V gene encodes CDR1 MDHEN and CDR2 SYDVKM. The CDR3 loop is CASSSRDRGYEQYF. DNA for the CDR3: TGTGCCAGCAGTTCTAGGGACCGGGGGTACGAGCAGTACTTC.

CDR3 in amino acids: CASSRYQETQYF. Here the CDR3 DNA reads TGTGCCAGCAGCAGGTACCAAGAGACCCAGTACTTC. The V and J genes are TRBV7-2 and TRBJ2-5; D gene unclear. From germline, CDR1 is SGHTA and CDR2 FQGNSA. The CDR3 extends over 12 amino acids. V was shortened by 5 bases and J by 0 bases, with 4 bases between the two germline ends.

V usage is TRBV7-9 and J usage is TRBJ2-5; D might be TRBD2 (6 bases). The CDR3 runs 14 residues. V was shortened by 0 bases and J by 7 bases, with 12 bases between the two germline ends. Germline CDR1 is SEHNR and CDR2 is FQNEAQ (reference sequence). CDR3 nucleotide sequence: TGTGCCAGCAGCTTAGCCAGGGAGGAGGTGACCCAGTACTTC. Translation gives CASSLAREEVTQYF.

The genes are TRBV29-1 and TRBJ1-1; D not certain. CDR1 and CDR2 from the germline V gene are SQVTM and ANQGSEA. This CDR3 is built from 13 residues. The ends were cut back, 3 bases at V and 1 base at J, with 9 bases in the middle. The CDR3 bases are TGCAGCGTTGATAAGGTTGGGAACACTGAAGCTTTCTTT. It specifies CSVDKVGNTEAFF.

This sequence joins TRBV2 and TRBJ2-3, with a tentative D call TRBD1 (6 bases). V was clipped by 1 base and J by 2 bases, with 16 bases between them. CDR3 length equals 17 residues. Per the germline V gene, CDR1 is SNHLY and CDR2 is FYNNEI. CDR3 amino acids: CASSEGGRNGNTDTQYF. In DNA, the CDR3 is TGTGCCAGCAGTGAAGGGGGGCGGAACGGGAACACAGATACGCAGTATTTT. Filled out from reference TRBV2 and TRBJ2-3, the complete variable domain reads EPEVTQTPSHQVTQMGQEVILRCVPISNHLYFYWYRQILGQKVEFLVSFYNNEISEKSEIFDDQFSVERPDGSNFTLKIRSTKLEDSAMYFCASSEGGRNGNTDTQYFGPGTRLTVL.

The V gene is TRBV7-9, the J gene TRBJ2-7, with a tentative D call TRBD1 (6 bases). CDR3 size: 15 residues. The V gene's germline CDR1 is SEHNR and CDR2 FQNEAQ (reference sequence). Between the trimmed V and J ends, which lost 5 bases and 5 bases, there was a span of 19 bases. The CDR3: CASSPAFAGVNEQYF. Here the CDR3 DNA reads TGTGCCAGCAGCCCGGCGTTTGCAGGGGTCAACGAGCAGTACTTC.

The CDR3 loop is CASSEATGRQETQYF. The CDR3 nucleotides read TGTGCCAGCAGTGAAGCGACAGGGCGACAAGAGACCCAGTACTTC. V gene TRBV2 combines with J gene TRBJ2-5; 7 positions agree with TRBD1. The CDR3 is made up of 15 amino acids. Per germline, CDR1 SNHLY and CDR2 FYNNEI. Trimming removed 0 bases from V and 2 bases from J; junction bases left unmatched: 3.

This chain joins TRBV19 and TRBJ2-5; TRBD1 might be the D (5 bases). Trimming took off 5 bases at V and 0 bases at J, with 10 bases between the two ends. The CDR3 is made up of 14 amino acids. CDR1 and CDR2 (germline): LNHDA, SQIVND (reference sequence). The CDR3 is CASSPKGYQETQYF. In DNA form, the CDR3 reads TGTGCCAGTAGTCCCAAGGGGTACCAAGAGACCCAGTACTTC.

This chain joins TRBV30 and TRBJ1-4; TRBD1 might be the D (6 bases). Per the germline V gene, CDR1 is GTSNPN and CDR2 is SVGIG (reference sequence). The ends were cut back, 4 bases at V and 10 bases at J, with 16 bases in the middle. This CDR3 contains 13 residues. The CDR3 region is CAWMSRGVGKLFF. In DNA form, the CDR3 reads TGTGCCTGGATGAGCAGGGGAGTTGGAAAACTGTTTTTT.